The clone carrying this TCR beta chain appeared a few times. This record comes from a study of blood T cells in healthy people across ages. Each donor supplied approximately 10 milliliters of peripheral blood. Samples had at least 6.5 million PBMCs isolated from them. For the second PCR, which ran for 7 to 11 cycles, a sample-barcoded 5' primer and a J-beta primer mix were used. A template-switch adaptor that had 12 random nucleotides put a tag on each cDNA molecule. TCRdb re-derived calls from the 5' RACE reads in MiXCR, one entry per CDR3 protein. Of about 1.1 million distinct CDR3 sequences in the sample, 35% to 40% are singletons; the top ten hold around 13%. Sequencing was carried out using blood. The clonotype was recovered from a young man in good health.

In nucleotides, the CDR3 is TGTGCCAGCAGCTCGGACAGGCTTTTTAATGGCTACACCTTC. Protein: CASSSDRLFNGYTF. The chain combines TRBV7-2 with TRBJ1-2; TRBD1 agrees at 7 bases. Germline loops: CDR1 SGHTA, CDR2 FQGNSA. This CDR3 is 14 amino acids long. J lost 6 bases, V lost 4 bases, and 8 bases had no gene match.